The rows below give T cell receptor beta chains drawn from one sample of a study of cytomegalovirus exposure and HLA in healthy donors. The protocol was immunoSEQ multiplex PCR, while the TCRdb copy is restricted to in-frame clones and leaves out a portion. In the table there are some 150,000 clones, 80% of which are singletons. Sequencing was done on a sample of PBMCs. Receptors originate from a woman aged 50 to 65 in good health and CMV-seropositive. CDR3s include the opening cysteine and the closing phenylalanine or tryptophan. The D gene is left open where the match is weak. Rows give clone size only sometimes, using once, few, many, or a class for an expanded clone.

cdr3_length	j_call	v_call	clone_size	d_call	cdr3_nt	cdr3_aa
13	TRBJ2-5	TRBV28	.	.	TGTGCCAGCAGTCCTCCGGGGGCGCGGGAGCAGTACTTC	CASSPPGAREQYF
16	TRBJ2-1	TRBV7-3	.	TRBD2	TGTGCCAGCAGCTTAGAGTCGGGACTAGCGACGGATGAGCAGTTCTTC	CASSLESGLATDEQFF
16	TRBJ1-4	TRBV15	.	TRBD1	TGTGCCACCAGCGGCCTACCGGGACAGGGGGCTGTAAAACTGTTTTTT	CATSGLPGQGAVKLFF
15	TRBJ2-2	TRBV11-2	.	TRBD1	TGTGCCAGCAGCGCGGGACAGGGGCGTCCCGGGGAGCTGTTTTTT	CASSAGQGRPGELFF
15	TRBJ2-3	TRBV30	.	TRBD2	TGTGCCTGGAGCTCTCTAGCGGGGGGGGCAGATACGCAGTATTTT	CAWSSLAGGADTQYF
11	TRBJ1-2	TRBV20-1	.	.	TGCAGCGCGGGGAGAGGGGATGGCTACACCTTC	CSAGRGDGYTF
17	TRBJ2-6	TRBV15	.	.	TGTGCCACCAGCCCCCAAGGAGGTAGCTCTGGGGCCAACGTCCTGACTTTC	CATSPQGGSSGANVLTF
14	TRBJ1-5	TRBV28	once	.	TGTGCCAGCAGCAGAGGGGGGGGCGGGCAGCCCCAGCATTTT	CASSRGGGGQPQHF
15	TRBJ1-4	TRBV7-2	.	TRBD1	TGTGCCAGCAGCTTAGGAGGGGGCGGAGGAGAAAAACTGTTTTTT	CASSLGGGGGEKLFF
16	TRBJ1-3	TRBV5-4	.	.	TGTGCCAGCAGCTTCGACAGGTTCGCGTCTGGAAACACCATATATTTT	CASSFDRFASGNTIYF
14	TRBJ1-1	TRBV7-2	once	.	TGTGCCAGCAGCCCCTCGGGGTCTGGGACTGAAGCTTTCTTT	CASSPSGSGTEAFF
12	TRBJ1-4	TRBV5-1	.	.	TGCGCCAGCAGTCGGGAAGAGAGAAAACTGTTTTTT	CASSREERKLFF
16	TRBJ2-2	TRBV7-8	few	TRBD2	TGTGCCAGCAGCTTAGGACTAGCGTGGGATACCGGGGAGCTGTTTTTT	CASSLGLAWDTGELFF
15	TRBJ1-2	TRBV7-2	.	TRBD1	TGTGCCAGCAGCTTAGTTCAGGGGGCTAACTATGGCTACACCTTC	CASSLVQGANYGYTF
15	TRBJ1-6	TRBV7-9	.	TRBD1	TGTGCCAGCAGCTTAGGGGGGACAGGGGACTCACCCCTCCACTTT	CASSLGGTGDSPLHF
14	TRBJ1-1	TRBV10-2	.	.	TGCGCCAGCAGCCCCCGGGAGGTTGGTACTGAAGCTTTCTTT	CASSPREVGTEAFF
15	TRBJ1-5	TRBV2	.	.	TGTGCCAGCAGTGAGGGCCCCTGGAGCAATCAGCCCCAGCATTTT	CASSEGPWSNQPQHF
15	TRBJ1-6	TRBV10-3	few	.	TGTGCCATCAGTGAGAGGACACTACCGGATTCACCCCTCCACTTT	CAISERTLPDSPLHF
16	TRBJ2-1	TRBV4-3	.	TRBD2	TGCGCCAGCAGCCAGGAAAACGGGGGGGCCGTAAATGAGCAGTTCTTC	CASSQENGGAVNEQFF
15	TRBJ2-1	TRBV28	.	TRBD2	TGTGCCAGCACTCTAGCGGGAGAAGTCCCCAATGAGCAGTTCTTC	CASTLAGEVPNEQFF